The source of this T cell receptor beta chain is a study of cytomegalovirus exposure and HLA in healthy donors. Primers included in the PCR were 60 Vbeta and 13 Jbeta primers. The data were produced by immunoSEQ multiplex PCR, yet TCRdb's version contains in-frame clones alone and is incomplete. The repertoire holds 97,000 or so clones, with roughly 76% as singletons. Germline-derived CDR1 and CDR2 are GTSNPN and SVGIG (reference sequence). This CDR3 is built from 14 residues. J was trimmed by 4 bases and V by 2 bases; bases with no gene match: 8. This clone was recorded a few times. This clonotype originated in a man aged 45-65 years in good health and CMV-seronegative. Sequencing input: PBMCs. V and J are TRBV30 and TRBJ2-7; TRBD2 aligns across 7 bases. In DNA form, the CDR3 reads TGTGCCTGGAGTATCGGGACTACATTGTACGAGCAGTACTTC. Translated, it gives CAWSIGTTLYEQYF.